Shown below are 16 T cell receptor beta chains from a single sample sequenced in a study of T cell repertoires in cytomegalovirus infection. TCRdb fed the reads into MiXCR, producing one record per CDR3 protein. This table holds approximately 500,000 distinct CDR3 sequences, roughly a third found once. Their antigens are not known. The sequences come from cultured PBMCs, collected from culture after CMV antigen stimulation. These receptors were taken from a human donor in good health (CMV status not recorded). Some clones in this sample may be carry-over from other donors' samples.

This chain uses TRBV28 with TRBJ2-5; D gene uncertain. Germline V gene lookup returns CDR1 MDHEN and CDR2 SYDVKM. The CDR3 length is 13 residues. V lost 2 bases, J lost 3 bases, and 7 bases lay in between. In DNA, the CDR3 is TGTGCCAGCAGTTTAGACACCGAAGAGACCCAGTACTTC. As protein: CASSLDTEETQYF.

V gene TRBV28 combines with J gene TRBJ2-1; D tentatively fits TRBD1 or TRBD2 (5 bases each). Trimming removed 7 bases from V and 7 bases from J, with 17 bases in between. The CDR3 extends over 14 amino acids. Germline V gives CDR1 MDHEN, CDR2 SYDVKM. The CDR3 DNA reads as TGTGCCAGCACCCCCTCGGGGACCAATAATGAGCAGTTCTTC. Residues: CASTPSGTNNEQFF.

The chain couples TRBV4-3 to TRBJ1-1; D is ambiguous. This CDR3 contains 16 residues. The V end was cut by 0 bases, the J end by 1 base, with 12 bases between. Germline V CDR1 and CDR2: LGHNA, YSLEER. The CDR3 loop reads CASSQEKVGKNTEAFF. The CDR3 DNA sequence: TGCGCCAGCAGCCAAGAGAAGGTGGGGAAGAACACTGAAGCTTTCTTT.

The rearrangement links TRBV14 to TRBJ1-4; D ambiguous. CDR3 length equals 14 residues. V dropped 2 bases and J dropped 1 base, with 5 bases sitting between them. Germline V gene sequence: CDR1 SGHDN, CDR2 FVKESK. The CDR3, as DNA: TGTGCCAGCAGCCAACAGGAAACTAATGAAAAACTGTTTTTT. This codes for CASSQQETNEKLFF.

CDR3 in amino acids: CASSMWQGIYNEQFF. DNA of the CDR3: TGTGCCAGTAGTATGTGGCAGGGCATTTACAATGAGCAGTTCTTC. This chain uses TRBV19 with TRBJ2-1; possibly TRBD1 for D (5 bases). Germline V CDR1 and CDR2: LNHDA, SQIVND (reference sequence). Trimming took 3 bases from V and 4 from J, leaving 13 bases between them. The CDR3 extends over 15 amino acids.

This clonotype has a handful of counts. This chain connects TRBV6-2 or TRBV6-3 to TRBJ1-2; 7 bases agree with TRBD1. The CDR3 is made up of 13 amino acids. Germline CDR1 is MNHEY and CDR2 is SVGEGT. Unmatched junction bases numbered 3, after V lost 2 bases and J lost 6 bases. The CDR3 reads CASSYPGQNGYTF. The CDR3 coding sequence is TGTGCCAGCAGTTACCCGGGACAGAATGGCTACACCTTC.

The CDR3 DNA sequence: TGCAGTGCTAATCCGGGACAGGGGGGAGATACGCAGTATTTT. Translated, it gives CSANPGQGGDTQYF. The chain employs TRBV20-1 and TRBJ2-3; 11 bases are shared with TRBD1. The germline V gene has CDR1 DFQATT and CDR2 SNEGSKA (reference sequence). This CDR3 is built from 14 residues. V was pared by 4 bases and J by 5 bases, with 5 bases of the junction left unmatched.

This clonotype appeared a few times. CDR3 nucleotide sequence: TGCGCCAGCAGCTTTAGCCCCTCGGACGGGGCCAACGTCCTGACTTTC. Its protein is CASSFSPSDGANVLTF. This chain links TRBV5-1 with TRBJ2-6; D is uncertain. Germline lookup yields CDR1 SGHRS and CDR2 YFSETQ. V lost 2 bases to trimming and J lost 4 bases, with 13 bases between them. This CDR3 has 16 amino acids.

The J gene is TRBJ2-5, the V gene TRBV10-3, with TRBD2 matching 16 bases. Per germline, CDR1 ENHRY and CDR2 SYGVKD. V lost 5 bases, J lost 1 base, and 4 bases stayed unmatched. The CDR3 has 17 residues. The CDR3 sequence: CAISQGTSGRAQETQYF. As DNA, the CDR3 is TGTGCCATCAGTCAAGGGACTAGCGGGAGGGCCCAAGAGACCCAGTACTTC.

The chain recombines TRBV19 with TRBJ2-5; TRBD1 aligns across 7 bases. The germline V gene has CDR1 LNHDA and CDR2 SQIVND (reference sequence). The length of the CDR3 is 14 residues. V gave up 3 bases and J gave up 0 bases; unmatched junction bases: 1. CDR3 bases: TGTGCCAGTAGTATGGGACAGCACCAAGAGACCCAGTACTTC. This gives the protein CASSMGQHQETQYF. The whole variable domain, filled in from reference TRBV19 and TRBJ2-5, reads DGGITQSPKYLFRKEGQNVTLSCEQNLNHDAMYWYRQDPGQGLRLIYYSQIVNDFQKGDIAEGYSVSREKKESFPLTVTSAQKNPTAFYLCASSMGQHQETQYFGPGTRLLVL.

This chain links TRBV20-1 with TRBJ2-1, with D uncertain. This CDR3 comprises 11 residues. V lost 3 bases and J 6 bases, leaving 6 bases between the germline ends. Germline V gene lookup returns CDR1 DFQATT and CDR2 SNEGSKA (reference sequence). The CDR3: CSARTSNEQFF. In nucleotides, the CDR3 is TGCAGTGCTAGGACCAGCAATGAGCAGTTCTTC.

The rearrangement links TRBV11-3 to TRBJ2-5; D may be TRBD2 (5 bases). The V end lost 5 bases, the J end lost 1 base, and 11 bases lay between the germline ends. This CDR3 has 14 residues. CDR1 and CDR2 from the germline V gene are SGHNT and YENEEA. CDR3 nucleotides: TGTGCCAGCAGCCGGGGAGCAACCCAAGAGACCCAGTACTTC. Translation: CASSRGATQETQYF.

The V and J genes are TRBV6-5 and TRBJ2-1, with 7 positions matching TRBD1. Trimming at V came to 3 bases and at J to 5 bases, leaving 4 bases not matched to a gene. The CDR3 consists of 14 residues. The germline V gene has CDR1 MNHEY and CDR2 SVGAGI. In nucleotides, the CDR3 is TGTGCCAGCAGTTATGACAGGGTCCACAATGAGCAGTTCTTC. Its protein is CASSYDRVHNEQFF.

The table lists this clonotype with a few counts. The chain employs TRBV7-2 and TRBJ2-7, with no clear D. The CDR3 totals 13 residues. Germline CDR1 reads SGHTA; CDR2 reads FQGNSA. V lost 5 bases and J lost 6, with 14 bases in between. CDR3 nucleotide sequence: TGTGCCAGCAGCCGGGCAGGAGCCTCCGAGCAGTACGTC. This translates into CASSRAGASEQYV.

In this sample, this clonotype turned up a few times. This chain links TRBV12-3 or TRBV12-4 with TRBJ1-2; D is possibly TRBD1 (5 bases). The CDR3 runs to 11 residues. Trimming removed 10 bases at V and 8 bases at J, with 14 bases between. CDR3 DNA sequence: TGTGCCACCCTCTGGGGGGGGGGCTACACCTTC. This encodes CATLWGGGYTF.

The rearrangement uses TRBV3-1 and TRBJ2-3, with D possibly matching TRBD2 (6 bases). CDR1 and CDR2 from the germline V gene are LGHDT and YNNKEL (reference sequence). V was shortened by 3 bases and J by 3 bases, with 13 bases between the two germline ends. The CDR3 runs 15 residues. The CDR3 protein is CASSHSGGGTDTQYF. CDR3 coding DNA: TGTGCCAGCAGCCATAGCGGTGGAGGTACAGATACGCAGTATTTT.